This T cell receptor beta chain was identified in a study of blood T cell repertoires in COVID-19. Study-level background: Acute and convalescent COVID-19 samples came from the United States, Italy and Spain. Sample material is recorded as cDNA or gDNA derived from T cells, B-cell-depleted T cells, or PBMCs.

There are 12 residues in the CDR3. V dropped 2 bases and J dropped 8 bases, with 6 bases sitting between them. CDR1 is MNHEY and CDR2 is SVGAGI in the germline V gene. As originally analysed: How many nucleated cells were present was estimated from reference gene primer amplification. The assay was immunoSEQ multiplex PCR, and TCRdb's table has in-frame clones only and misses some. V, J and clone size were drawn from that table, and D and trimming were deduced from the DNA. Here the sample spans about 240,000 clones, around 83% being singletons. Concerning this clone itself: The sample has other DNA sequences that encode this CDR3 too.

Sequenced: peripheral blood. The V call is TRBV6-5, the J call TRBJ2-2; D is ambiguous. The source of this sequence is a woman aged 18-35 years with acute or convalescent COVID-19. The chain's CDR3 is CASSYGQGELFF. CDR3 DNA: TGTGCCAGCAGTTACGGGCAGGGGGAGCTGTTTTTT.